This TCR beta chain was recovered during a study of blood T cell repertoires in COVID-19. On the study more broadly: There were acute and convalescent COVID-19 samples, and they came from the United States, Italy and Spain.

Clinical history as reported by participants underpinned cohort assignment. J was trimmed by 5 bases and V by 3 bases; bases with no gene match: 4. The CDR3 is 15 residues long. Germline lookup yields CDR1 MDHEN and CDR2 SYDVKM. The assay was immunoSEQ multiplex PCR, and TCRdb's table has in-frame clones only and misses some. This table has about 200,000 clones, roughly 86% appearing once. This TCR was recovered from a man aged 35 to 55 with acute COVID-19. The V and J genes are TRBV28 and TRBJ2-1; 10 bases agree with TRBD2. What was sequenced was PBMCs or T cells enriched from blood (not recorded which). The chain's CDR3 is CASSLGTSVDNEQFF. CDR3 coding DNA: TGTGCCAGCAGTTTGGGGACTAGCGTAGACAATGAGCAGTTCTTC.